These 17 T cell receptor beta chains originate from one sample sequenced in a study of cytomegalovirus exposure and HLA in healthy donors. The PCR ran on 60 Vbeta and 13 Jbeta primers. Method: immunoSEQ multiplex PCR; TCRdb's copy keeps in-frame clones and lacks some. Among around 97,000 clones listed, more than 75% were seen once. Material: PBMCs. These receptors originate from a woman between 18 and 29 years old in good health and CMV-seropositive.

The V call is TRBV19, the J call TRBJ2-7, with D possibly being TRBD1 (6 bases). This CDR3 spans 15 amino acids. V was cut by 5 bases and J by 3 bases, with 17 bases left in between. Per germline, CDR1 LNHDA and CDR2 SQIVND (reference sequence). The DNA of the CDR3 is TGTGCCAGTAGTCCATGGACCGGGACACACTACGAGCAGTACTTC. It encodes CASSPWTGTHYEQYF.

The chain combines TRBV6-5 with TRBJ1-6; the D is unclear. The CDR3 is 13 amino acids. CDR1 is MNHEY and CDR2 is SVGAGI in the germline V gene. Trimming took off 7 bases at V and 6 bases at J, with 10 bases between the two ends. The CDR3 DNA is TGTGCCAGCAAGGCGGCCCCTAATTCACCCCTCCACTTT. Translated: CASKAAPNSPLHF.

This chain connects TRBV6-1 to TRBJ2-3; TRBD1 matches at 10 bases. In germline, CDR1 is MNHNS, CDR2 SASEGT. With 4 bases clipped from V and 4 bases from J, the junction kept 11 bases outside the gene matches. The CDR3 totals 17 residues. The CDR3 DNA reads TGTGCCAGCAGTGTAACCTCGGGACAGGGGTCGGCAGATACGCAGTATTTT. It codes for CASSVTSGQGSADTQYF.

This clone was seen a handful of times. This chain connects TRBV6-1 to TRBJ1-2, with D unresolved. Germline V gene lookup returns CDR1 MNHNS and CDR2 SASEGT. CDR3 length: 14 amino acids. V was clipped by 1 base and J by 4 bases, with 10 bases between them. This CDR3 is CASSEGNSFYGYTF. CDR3 DNA: TGTGCCAGCAGTGAAGGCAACAGCTTCTATGGCTACACCTTC.

The CDR3 DNA reads as TGCGCCAGCAGCTGGGGGACAGGGTGGCCTTCTGGGGCCAACGTCCTGACTTTC. This translates into CASSWGTGWPSGANVLTF. V usage is TRBV5-1 and J usage is TRBJ2-6, with 9 bases identical to TRBD1. Germline-derived CDR1 and CDR2 are SGHRS and YFSETQ. This CDR3 is built from 18 residues. With V trimmed by 3 bases and J by 1 base, 8 bases remained unmatched.

This chain uses TRBV4-2 with TRBJ2-2; D might be TRBD2 (5 bases). CDR1 is LGHNA and CDR2 is YNFKEQ in the germline V gene. CDR3 length: 16 residues. V lost 3 bases and J 1 base, leaving 12 bases between the germline ends. CDR3 DNA: TGTGCCAGCAGCCATTGGCCCGCGGGGAACACCGGGGAGCTGTTTTTT. Translated: CASSHWPAGNTGELFF.

This clone was seen a handful of times. The V call is TRBV5-1, the J call TRBJ2-7; 13 nucleotides line up with TRBD2. CDR3 length: 16 residues. After removal of 4 bases from V and 0 bases from J, the junction contained 4 bases not matched to a gene. CDR1 is SGHRS and CDR2 is YFSETQ in the germline V gene. The CDR3 DNA reads TGCGCCAGCAGCGGGACTAGCGGGATAGTCTCCTACGAGCAGTACTTC. Its translation: CASSGTSGIVSYEQYF.

This chain connects TRBV27 to TRBJ1-4; 9 nucleotides match TRBD1. Trimming took 10 bases from V and 8 from J; bases not matched to a gene: 8. In germline, CDR1 is MNHEY, CDR2 SMNVEV (reference sequence). The CDR3 is 13 amino acids. The CDR3 region is CATQGALGEKLFF. As DNA, the CDR3 is TGTGCCACACAGGGGGCGCTAGGGGAAAAACTGTTTTTT.

V usage is TRBV2 and J usage is TRBJ2-1, with 14 bases matching TRBD2. The germline CDR1 and CDR2 sequences are SNHLY and FYNNEI. The CDR3 has 15 amino acids. V lost 4 bases to trimming and J lost 6 bases; unmatched junction nucleotides: 2. In DNA form, the CDR3 reads TGTGCCAGCAGTGGAGGGACTAGCGGGAGCAATGAGCAGTTCTTC. Translated: CASSGGTSGSNEQFF.

CDR3 bases: TGCGCCAGCAGGAATAAAAGGAACAGGGAGGGGACCATGAACACTGAAGCTTTCTTT. As protein: CASRNKRNREGTMNTEAFF. V and J are TRBV10-1 and TRBJ1-1; D perhaps matches TRBD1 (6 bases). CDR3 size: 19 residues. V was cut by 6 bases and J by 0 bases, with 26 bases left in between. The germline gives CDR1 WNHNN, CDR2 SYGVQD (reference sequence).

This chain connects TRBV27 to TRBJ1-1; TRBD1 matches at 8 bases. This CDR3 region has 14 residues. V trimming: 0 bases; J trimming: 5 bases; junction bases outside the gene matches: 2. Germline CDR1 and CDR2: MNHEY and SMNVEV (reference sequence). The CDR3 region has the DNA TGTGCCAGCAGTTTATCACAGGGGGGGACTGAAGCTTTCTTT. Protein sequence: CASSLSQGGTEAFF.

The V and J genes are TRBV7-8 and TRBJ1-5; the D is unclear. The germline V gene encodes CDR1 SGHVS and CDR2 FQNEAQ. This CDR3 spans 16 amino acids. Trimming left V 2 bases short and J 1 base short, with 12 bases between. CDR3 region: CASSLMGRESNQPQHF. The CDR3 DNA is TGTGCCAGCAGCTTAATGGGCCGGGAGAGCAATCAGCCCCAGCATTTT.

The CDR3 region is CASSTFDRELELFF. CDR3 DNA: TGTGCCAGCAGCACATTCGACAGGGAACTGGAGCTGTTTTTT. The V gene is TRBV9, the J gene TRBJ2-2; 7 nucleotides agree with TRBD1. CDR3 length: 14 amino acids. The ends lost 4 bases at V and 10 bases at J; junction bases unmatched: 10. Germline CDR1 SGDLS, CDR2 YYNGEE.

This clone was seen only once. The chain carries TRBV4-1 and TRBJ1-3; D is unclear. The CDR3 totals 15 residues. Trimming pared 1 base from V and 3 bases from J, leaving 10 bases between. Germline V gene data show CDR1 as MGHRA and CDR2 as YSYEKL. CDR3 amino acids: CASSQVGDYGNTIYF. In DNA, the CDR3 is TGCGCCAGCAGCCAAGTCGGGGATTATGGAAACACCATATATTTT.

This chain links TRBV5-4 with TRBJ1-5, with D perhaps matching TRBD1 (6 bases). Germline CDR1 and CDR2: SGHNT and YYREEE (reference sequence). This CDR3 region has 14 residues. V dropped 4 bases and J dropped 4 bases, with 12 bases sitting between them. The CDR3 region is CASSAGQTNQPQHF. The CDR3 nucleotides are TGTGCCAGCAGCGCCGGACAGACGAATCAGCCCCAGCATTTT.

The CDR3 is CASSKHGADTSNQPQHF. The CDR3 nucleotides are TGTGCCAGCAGCAAACACGGCGCGGACACTAGCAATCAGCCCCAGCATTTT. The chain links TRBV7-9 to TRBJ1-5; D perhaps matches TRBD1 (5 bases). This CDR3 is 17 amino acids long. V was clipped by 5 bases and J by 0 bases, with 17 bases between them. Germline V gene lookup returns CDR1 SEHNR and CDR2 FQNEAQ (reference sequence).

The chain is built from TRBV5-4 and TRBJ2-3; D may be TRBD1 (5 bases). CDR1 is SGHNT and CDR2 is YYREEE in the germline V gene (reference sequence). Trimming removed 2 bases from V and 3 bases from J, with 16 bases in between. This CDR3 has 16 amino acids. The CDR3, as DNA: TGTGCCAGCAGCTTACAGGCCCAGCGAGGTACAGATACGCAGTATTTT. This gives the protein CASSLQAQRGTDTQYF.